Listed here are 17 T cell receptor beta chains from one sample, sequenced in a study of Graves' ophthalmopathy and Graves' hyperthyroidism. Amplified TCR beta CDR3 regions were obtained using RNA transcripts as template. First-round RT-PCR with HTBI primers preceded a second-round multiplex PCR. TCRdb processed the multiplex PCR reads anew with MiXCR; each CDR3 protein has one entry. The table has about 740,000 distinct CDR3 sequences, 40% seen once; the top ten hold 44%. Source material: peripheral blood. These receptors originate from an adult man with Graves' ophthalmopathy.

A few counts support this clonotype. The rearrangement uses TRBV7-9 and TRBJ1-1, with TRBD1 identical over 7 bases. V gave up 3 bases and J gave up 3 bases; unmatched junction bases: 7. The CDR3 is 15 amino acids. Germline-derived CDR1 and CDR2 are SEHNR and FQNEAQ (reference sequence). The CDR3, as DNA: TGTGCCAGCAGCTTTCGAGGGGGCGCGGACACTGAAGCTTTCTTT. It yields the protein CASSFRGGADTEAFF.

This clonotype was seen at least ten times. V and J are TRBV7-7 and TRBJ1-1; D not resolved. Per germline, CDR1 SSHAT and CDR2 FNYEAQ (reference sequence). The CDR3 length is 13 residues. Between the trimmed V and J ends, which lost 3 bases and 3 bases, there was a span of 8 bases. The CDR3 nucleotides read TGTGCCAGCAGCTTTCAATCGGACACTGAAGCTTTCTTT. Translation: CASSFQSDTEAFF. The whole variable domain, remainder taken from reference TRBV7-7 and TRBJ1-1, is GAGVSQSPRYKVTKRGQDVTLRCDPISSHATLYWYQQALGQGPEFLTYFNYEAQPDKSGLPSDRFSAERPEGSISTLTIQRTEQRDSAMYRCASSFQSDTEAFFGQGTRLTVV.

This chain links TRBV20-1 with TRBJ2-7; D may correspond to TRBD1 or TRBD2 (5 bases each). Germline V gene lookup returns CDR1 DFQATT and CDR2 SNEGSKA (reference sequence). Trimming removed 3 bases from V and 2 bases from J, with 17 bases in between. CDR3 length equals 15 residues. CDR3 protein: CSARGLRGPPYEQYF. The CDR3 bases are TGCAGTGCTAGGGGGTTGAGGGGCCCACCCTACGAGCAGTACTTC.

About this clonotype itself: This may arise from a read error, as a much more abundant clone is one base away. The rearrangement joins TRBV24-1 to TRBJ1-2, with 10 nucleotides matching TRBD1. Germline values: CDR1 KGHDR, CDR2 SFDVKD. V lost 11 bases to trimming and J lost 3 bases; unmatched junction nucleotides: 11. CDR3 size: 15 residues. The CDR3 spells CASSERQGADYGYTF. The CDR3, as DNA: TGTGCCAGCAGCGAGAGACAGGGGGCAGACTATGGCTACACCTTC.

V and J are TRBV29-1 and TRBJ1-2, with 10 bases aligning to TRBD1. In germline, CDR1 is SQVTM, CDR2 ANQGSEA. The CDR3 is 15 residues long. Losses at the gene ends were 6 bases for V and 8 bases for J; bases not matched to a gene: 15. Here the CDR3 DNA reads TGCAGCGTGACGAGCCGGGACAGGGGCGCGGGAGGCTACACCTTC. It is translated as CSVTSRDRGAGGYTF.

The chain links TRBV6-5 to TRBJ2-7, with 7 nucleotides matching TRBD1. CDR1 and CDR2 (germline): MNHEY, SVGAGI. This CDR3 is built from 13 residues. Trimming removed 8 bases from V and 5 bases from J; junction bases left unmatched: 9. In DNA form, the CDR3 reads TGTGCCAGCGCGGACAGGTCTTTCCACGAGCAGTACTTC. Amino acid sequence: CASADRSFHEQYF.

This clonotype came up many times. The CDR3 DNA sequence: TGTGCCTCGGGGCTGAACACTGAAGCTTTCTTT. It translates to CASGLNTEAFF. V gene TRBV7-2 combines with J gene TRBJ1-1, with D perhaps matching TRBD1 (5 bases). Per germline, CDR1 SGHTA and CDR2 FQGNSA. Trimming left V 11 bases short and J 0 bases short, with 7 bases between. This CDR3 is built from 11 residues.

This clonotype was seen a handful of times. The gene calls are TRBV14 and TRBJ1-1; no firm D call. Germline V CDR1 and CDR2: SGHDN, FVKESK. The CDR3 loop spans 17 amino acids. V lost 0 bases, J lost 4 bases, and 18 bases lay in between. In nucleotides, the CDR3 is TGTGCCAGCAGCCAAGACCCCATCCGACCCCTGGGCACTGAAGCTTTCTTT. Protein: CASSQDPIRPLGTEAFF.

This clonotype was observed many times. J is TRBJ1-2 and V is TRBV29-1; D is unclear. The germline V gene has CDR1 SQVTM and CDR2 ANQGSEA. The CDR3 loop spans 12 amino acids. The V end lost 5 bases, the J end lost 0 bases, and 7 bases lay between the germline ends. CDR3: CSVSQTNYGYTF. In DNA, the CDR3 is TGCAGCGTTTCTCAAACTAACTATGGCTACACCTTC.

This clonotype came up a few times. V usage is TRBV3-1 and J usage is TRBJ2-7; D may be TRBD1 (7 bases). The germline gives CDR1 LGHDT, CDR2 YNNKEL (reference sequence). V gave up 0 bases and J gave up 10 bases, with 13 bases separating them. The length of the CDR3 is 13 residues. In DNA form, the CDR3 reads TGTGCCAGCAGCCAAGAAGGAGGAGGGGGCCAGTACTTC. It codes for CASSQEGGGGQYF.

This sequence joins TRBV9 and TRBJ1-2; D gene unclear. The length of the CDR3 is 13 residues. Trimming took 5 bases from V and 7 from J, leaving 15 bases between them. CDR1 and CDR2 (germline): SGDLS, YYNGEE. The CDR3: CASSADLWVGYTF. Here the CDR3 DNA reads TGTGCCAGCAGTGCCGACTTATGGGTTGGCTACACCTTC.

The chain recombines TRBV15 with TRBJ2-5, with 8 bases fitting TRBD1. Trimming cost V 3 bases and J 1 base; bases outside gene matches: 7. There are 16 residues in the CDR3. CDR1 and CDR2 (germline): LNHNV, YYDKDF (reference sequence). The CDR3 coding sequence is TGTGCCACCAGCAGGCCTGGACAGGGTACCCAAGAGACCCAGTACTTC. It yields the protein CATSRPGQGTQETQYF. The whole variable domain, filled in from reference TRBV15 and TRBJ2-5, reads DAMVIQNPRYQVTQFGKPVTLSCSQTLNHNVMYWYQQKSSQAPKLLFHYYDKDFNNEADTPDNFQSRRPNTSFCFLDIRSPGLGDTAMYLCATSRPGQGTQETQYFGPGTRLLVL.

This clonotype was counted many times. The chain links TRBV29-1 to TRBJ1-2; D is uncertain. The CDR3 sequence is 12 residues long. The germline V and J ends were trimmed by 8 bases and 6 bases, with 16 bases remaining between them. Germline assignment: CDR1 SQVTM and CDR2 ANQGSEA. The DNA for the CDR3 is TGCAGCACCAGCTGGGATATCGATGGCTACACCTTC. It codes for CSTSWDIDGYTF.

The chain combines TRBV4-3 with TRBJ2-7; a possible D gene is TRBD1 (5 bases). In germline, CDR1 is LGHNA, CDR2 YSLEER. The V end was cut by 4 bases, the J end by 2 bases, with 12 bases between. The CDR3 extends over 14 amino acids. The CDR3 DNA reads TGCGCCAGCAGCCTCTCAGGGAATACCTACGAGCAGTACTTC. Translated: CASSLSGNTYEQYF.

The sample holds a few counts of this clonotype. The rearrangement uses TRBV12-3 or TRBV12-4 and TRBJ1-1; D is unclear. Trimming shortened V by 4 bases and J by 6 bases, and 12 bases separated the two germline ends. CDR3 length equals 13 residues. CDR3 sequence reads: CASSYSSGPEAFF. CDR3 coding DNA: TGTGCCAGCAGTTACTCCAGTGGCCCTGAAGCTTTCTTT.

The gene calls are TRBV10-3 and TRBJ1-2; the match to TRBD1 covers 11 bases. The CDR3 has 14 amino acids. V dropped 4 bases and J dropped 6; count of bases not matched to a gene: 4. The germline CDR1 and CDR2 sequences are ENHRY and SYGVKD. The CDR3 DNA reads as TGTGCCATCAGTGTGGACAGGGGGCAAGATGGCTACACCTTC. Translation gives CAISVDRGQDGYTF.

V usage is TRBV10-3 and J usage is TRBJ1-1; 10 positions match TRBD1. There are 14 residues in the CDR3. Germline-derived CDR1 and CDR2 are ENHRY and SYGVKD. V dropped 10 bases and J dropped 2; count of bases not matched to a gene: 7. The CDR3 is CASAGTGANTEAFF. Here the CDR3 DNA reads TGTGCCAGCGCCGGGACAGGGGCTAACACTGAAGCTTTCTTT.